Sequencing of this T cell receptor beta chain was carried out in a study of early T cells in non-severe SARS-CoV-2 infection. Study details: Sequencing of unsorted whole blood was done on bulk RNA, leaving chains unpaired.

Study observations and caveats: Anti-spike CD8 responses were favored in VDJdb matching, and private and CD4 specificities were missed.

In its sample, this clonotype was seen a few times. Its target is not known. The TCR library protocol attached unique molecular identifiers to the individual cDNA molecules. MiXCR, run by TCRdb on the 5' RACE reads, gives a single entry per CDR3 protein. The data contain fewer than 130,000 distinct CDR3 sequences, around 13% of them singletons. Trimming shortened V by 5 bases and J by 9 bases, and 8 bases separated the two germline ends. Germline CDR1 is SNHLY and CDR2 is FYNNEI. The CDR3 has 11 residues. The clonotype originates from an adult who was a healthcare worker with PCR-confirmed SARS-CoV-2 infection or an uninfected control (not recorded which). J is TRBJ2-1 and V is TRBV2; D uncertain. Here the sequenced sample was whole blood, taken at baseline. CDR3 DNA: TGTGCCAGCAGTAGGGCTCGTGAGCAGTTCTTC. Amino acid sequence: CASSRAREQFF.